This T cell receptor (beta chain) was documented in a study of T cell clusters in autoimmune cytopenias. Study-wide background: TRB sequencing had a median about 55,000 reads and approximately 2,500 distinct clonotypes per sample. Whole-study results and caveats: TRB repertoire shifts in secondary cytopenia and chronic lymphocytic leukemia mostly reflected lymphoma, not autoimmunity. Healthy donors had roughly 3-fold more exclusive TRB clusters than active autoimmune hepatitis patients.

Germline CDR1 DFQATT, CDR2 SNEGSKA (reference sequence). The CDR3 spans 15 residues. One tube held mixed TRB-A and TRB-B primer pools for touch-down PCR. TCRdb reprocessed the multiplex PCR reads and keeps a single row for each CDR3 protein, giving no DNA. Its listing shows around 6,400 distinct CDR3 sequences. Points on this clonotype: Its antigen is currently unknown.

Each sample's input was 200 to 300 ng genomic DNA, 35,000 to 40,000 genome equivalents. Sequenced sample: peripheral blood. The chain uses TRBV20-1 and TRBJ2-1; the D call of TRBD2 rests on TCRdb alone, since no DNA is present to check it. The TCR originated in a human donor with an autoimmune cytopenia or autoimmune hepatitis (not recorded which). The CDR3 protein is CSARDQREMINEQFF.